The table lists the clone carrying this T cell receptor (beta chain) with many counts. The antigen remains unidentified. Uncontrolled infection, other autoimmune disease, pregnancy or lactation disqualified patients from enrolment. Germline trimming cut 3 bases from V and 2 bases from J; bases unmatched to any gene: 11. CDR1 and CDR2 from the germline V gene are MNHEY and SMNVEV (reference sequence). The CDR3 totals 17 residues. This record belongs to a study of T cells in Graves' hyperthyroidism and ophthalmopathy. Looking at the study overall: Peripheral blood was acquired at first diagnosis, ahead of any therapy whatsoever. Study-wide points: Ophthalmopathy and stable hyperthyroidism were separated by a 13 V-J model.

What was amplified from RNA transcripts were TCR beta CDR3 regions. The TCR CDR3 first-round RT-PCR relied on the HTBI primer set. TCRdb itself ran the multiplex PCR reads through MiXCR, one entry per CDR3 protein. This table has about 400,000 distinct CDR3 sequences, 15% appearing once. The material sequenced was blood. This sequence joins TRBV27 and TRBJ2-3; 7 positions match TRBD2. The receptor's source is a woman under 40 with Graves' hyperthyroidism. CDR3 bases: TGTGCCAGCAGTTTGCCCCACTTCAGCGGGAACACAGATACGCAGTATTTT. It specifies CASSLPHFSGNTDTQYF.